Reported below is one T cell receptor (beta chain). These data come from a study of blood T cell repertoires in COVID-19. The CDR3 length is 15 residues. The trim removed 0 bases at V and 2 bases at J, leaving 3 bases unmatched. Germline CDR1 is SGHRS and CDR2 is YFSETQ. Libraries were prepared by immunoSEQ multiplex PCR; TCRdb keeps only in-frame clonotypes and omits some of them. The sample includes a few hundred thousand clones, 70% to 90% of them seen just once. The clonotype comes from a woman aged 25-40 years who had recovered from COVID-19. Sample: PBMCs or T cells enriched from blood (not recorded which). The gene calls are TRBV5-1 and TRBJ2-7; 9 bases are shared with TRBD2. CDR3 DNA sequence: TGCGCCAGCAGCTTGGATGCTAGCGGGGCCTACGAGCAGTACTTC. As protein: CASSLDASGAYEQYF. The variable domain in full, completed from reference TRBV5-1 and TRBJ2-7, reads KAGVTQTPRYLIKTRGQQVTLSCSPISGHRSVSWYQQTPGQGLQFLFEYFSETQRNKGNFPGRFSGRQFSNSRSEMNVSTLELGDSALYLCASSLDASGAYEQYFGPGTRLTVT.